This T cell receptor (beta chain) was profiled in a study of CD8+ T cells in alopecia areata. About the research overall: Treatment comprised oral tofacitinib, 5 to 10 mg twice daily, in treated patients.

As for treatment: oral pan-JAK inhibitor, 5-10 mg twice daily. Whole-study results and caveats: There were many expanded lesional clones persisting in scalp and blood during tofacitinib. Although TCR sharing was seen in mice, sharing across patients was less clear, possibly for HLA-related reasons.

The CDR3 consists of 11 residues. Trimming stripped 7 bases from V and 6 bases from J, with 9 bases between. CDR1 and CDR2 from the germline V gene are SQVTM and ANQGSEA. As to this clone: Its antigen is undetermined.

RNA was isolated and reverse transcribed to cDNA, the sequencing template. The assay was immunoSEQ multiplex PCR, and TCRdb's table has in-frame clones only and misses some. The data show more than 130,000 clones, with roughly 82% seen just once and around 25% held by the top ten. The starting material was CD8+ T cells sorted from blood, obtained at week 4, from a patient treated with tofacitinib. The sequence was obtained from a human donor with alopecia areata. The rearrangement links TRBV29-1 to TRBJ2-2; D not certain. CDR3: CSAIRAGELFF. The DNA of the CDR3 is TGCAGCGCAATAAGGGCCGGGGAGCTGTTTTTT.